The entry below gives a single T cell receptor beta chain sequence along with its context. The clone's antigen remains unknown. No base quality information exists; no much larger clone differs at one position. The CDR3 regions of human TCRbeta chains were subjected to immunosequencing. The original pipeline was this. TCRs in the repertoires were matched against a reference library of SARS-CoV-2-specific TCRs that had been generated with the MIRA antigen-specificity platform. Breadth meant the fraction of unique TCRs that were SARS-CoV-2-associated, whereas depth meant the fraction of total T cells that were SARS-CoV-2-associated. Each spike-specific TCR was assigned to its reactive spike region and to a CD4 or CD8 class using the MIRA data. Log10-transformed breadth and depth values were compared by one-way ANOVA with Sidak's multiple comparisons tests. The source is immuneACCESS, and TCRdb retained only in-frame sequences with V and J called. Part of the clones is not carried over; for the studies checked, unresolved V genes explain less than half of this, and the remainder is unexplained. That table furnishes V, J and clone size, whereas the DNA furnished D and trimming. The sample has 85,000 to 120,000 clones on record, 85% to 90% of them singletons. The ten largest clones take up approximately 5% of the sample.

CDR1 and CDR2, per the germline V gene (reference sequence), are MNHNY and SVGAGI. Including cysteine and phenylalanine, the CDR3 has 15 amino acids. The entry retains the CDR3 DNA only, 45 bases that are in frame from base 1. V was cut back by 4 bases and J by 1 base, leaving a gap of 11 bases between them. This entry is derived from a study of T cell responses to AZD1222 COVID-19 vaccine (dated by TCRdb to the early 2020s). Describing the broader study: AZD1222 recipients with second doses at about 4 weeks or about 12 weeks were pooled, because spike-specific TCR depth and breadth did not differ between schedules. TCR sequencing was performed for about 250 trial participants, of whom approximately 200 were given two doses of AZD1222 and approximately 25 were given two doses of MenACWY control vaccine. Trial participants were enrolled by age into subgroups of 18-55, 56-69 and 70-plus years, and around 150, 28 and 57 TCR-sequenced participants, respectively, were included in these subgroups.

Study-wide findings and limitations: The 56-69-year group was small, and its depth increase did not reach significance, likely because of low power. Reportedly, almost half of the unique spike-specific TCRs recognized epitopes lying outside the regions that are mutated in the B.1.351 and B.1.1.7 variants. Conclusions about previously exposed vaccinees are limited, since just 5 or 6 AZD1222 recipients were seropositive for SARS-CoV-2 at baseline. The whole spike protein was spanned by vaccine-associated CD4 TCRs, and dominant responses were seen in regions 160-218 and 743-854. Participants were mostly white British and included more females than males, and it was suggested by the authors that clonal diversity may have been underestimated. Because no day 14 peak-response samples were available, repertoires were characterized only after the peak T cell response. After two AZD1222 doses, spike-specific TCR breadth and depth were significantly higher than at day 0 and than in MenACWY recipients.

This specimen's time point label, per the study, means: baseline before first vaccination. The vaccinee samples were drawn from two UK trials, COV001 and COV002, one of which was a single-blind randomized controlled phase 2/3 trial testing AZD1222 (ChAdOx1 nCoV-19) in healthy adults. For TCRbeta chain sequencing, PBMC samples were collected from trial participants at day 0 and at day 28 after the second dose. The source of this sequence is an adult in good health. This chain joins TRBV6-6 to TRBJ1-5; the D gene identity is not certain. The sample consisted of peripheral blood, taken on day 0 of AZD1222 vaccination. The DNA sequence is TGTGCCAGCAGTTCTCCGCCGGGGAGCAATCAGCCCCAGCATTTT. This gives the protein CASSSPPGSNQPQHF.